The 20 T cell receptor beta chains listed next were all sequenced from one sample in a study of shared clonotypes between healthy human individuals. Clones were read by immunoSEQ multiplex PCR, and TCRdb kept only the in-frame ones, dropping some. The repertoire has about 980,000 clones, approximately 80% of them found once; the top ten carry over 1.3%. Sequenced input: memory CD4+ T cells sorted from blood. Described subset: CD45RA-negative fraction. Receptors were obtained from a man in his late teens or twenties in good health.

The V gene is TRBV7-2, the J gene TRBJ2-3; D gene ambiguous. Trimming stripped 2 bases from V and 6 bases from J, with 12 bases between. The length of the CDR3 is 14 residues. Germline V gene lookup returns CDR1 SGHTA and CDR2 FQGNSA. CDR3 nucleotide sequence: TGTGCCAGCAGCTTATTGGCAGGTCGGGATACGCAGTATTTT. Translation: CASSLLAGRDTQYF. The full variable domain, its missing parts supplied by reference TRBV7-2 and TRBJ2-3, is GAGVSQSPSNKVTEKGKDVELRCDPISGHTALYWYRQSLGQGLEFLIYFQGNSAPDKSGLPSDRFSAERTGGSVSTLTIQRTQQEDSAVYLCASSLLAGRDTQYFGPGTRLTVL.

This chain links TRBV19 with TRBJ1-2; TRBD1 aligns across 7 bases. The CDR3 runs to 13 residues. Trimming took 5 bases from V and 4 from J; bases not matched to a gene: 4. Germline CDR1 and CDR2: LNHDA and SQIVND (reference sequence). The CDR3 spells CASSDRVSYGYTF. CDR3 DNA sequence: TGTGCCAGTAGTGACAGGGTGAGCTATGGCTACACCTTC.

The chain is built from TRBV7-2 and TRBJ2-5; D unresolved. The length of the CDR3 is 13 residues. The germline CDR1 and CDR2 sequences are SGHTA and FQGNSA. Trimming took 5 bases from V and 6 from J, leaving 13 bases between them. The CDR3: CASSLSRVQTQYF. The DNA of the CDR3 is TGTGCCAGCAGCCTCTCTAGAGTGCAGACCCAGTACTTC.

The V call is TRBV2, the J call TRBJ2-7; D ambiguous. The V end lost 4 bases, the J end lost 6 bases, and 7 bases lay between the germline ends. Germline V gene sequence: CDR1 SNHLY, CDR2 FYNNEI. This CDR3 is 11 amino acids long. The CDR3 bases are TGTGCCAGCAGTGTAGACCGCGAGCAGTACTTC. It encodes CASSVDREQYF.

The V gene is TRBV11-2, the J gene TRBJ2-7; 7 nucleotides match TRBD1. The J segment lost 5 bases and the V segment lost 6 bases, leaving 10 bases of the junction unmatched. Germline V gene lookup returns CDR1 SGHAT and CDR2 FQNNGV. This CDR3 has 14 amino acids. The CDR3 loop reads CASRGTEAVDEQYF. The CDR3 DNA is TGTGCCAGCAGGGGGACAGAAGCAGTCGACGAGCAGTACTTC.

The table lists this clone with a few counts. The gene calls are TRBV18 and TRBJ1-5; TRBD1 aligns across 7 bases. This CDR3 has 16 residues. Germline lookup yields CDR1 KGHSH and CDR2 LQKENI. J gave up 3 bases and V 3 bases, and 8 bases lay outside the gene matches. DNA of the CDR3: TGTGCCAGCTCACCTACGGGACAGAGCATCAATCAGCCCCAGCATTTT. Amino acids: CASSPTGQSINQPQHF.

The V gene is TRBV2, the J gene TRBJ2-7; 10 bases align to TRBD1. This CDR3 has 14 residues. V shed 7 bases and J 2 bases; nucleotides not matched to a gene: 5. CDR1 is SNHLY and CDR2 is FYNNEI in the germline V gene. The CDR3 sequence: CASNHGTGAYEQYF. DNA for the CDR3: TGTGCCAGCAATCACGGGACAGGGGCCTACGAGCAGTACTTC. Combining the CDR3 with reference TRBV2 and TRBJ2-7 gives the whole variable domain EPEVTQTPSHQVTQMGQEVILRCVPISNHLYFYWYRQILGQKVEFLVSFYNNEISEKSEIFDDQFSVERPDGSNFTLKIRSTKLEDSAMYFCASNHGTGAYEQYFGPGTRLTVT.

The chain combines TRBV2 with TRBJ2-1, with 8 bases that match TRBD1. The CDR3 loop spans 16 amino acids. The V segment lost 1 base and the J segment 5 bases; nucleotides outside the gene matches: 7. Germline V gives CDR1 SNHLY, CDR2 FYNNEI. The CDR3 DNA follows: TGTGCCAGCAGTGAAGGACAGGGGATATCCCACAATGAGCAGTTCTTC. Translation gives CASSEGQGISHNEQFF.

V is TRBV27 and J is TRBJ1-1; TRBD1 aligns across 8 bases. The CDR3 runs to 12 residues. The germline gives CDR1 MNHEY, CDR2 SMNVEV (reference sequence). Trimming removed 3 bases from V and 11 bases from J; junction bases left unmatched: 5. The CDR3 sequence: CASSFQGARAFF. DNA of the CDR3: TGTGCCAGCAGTTTCCAGGGGGCAAGGGCTTTCTTT.

The chain has TRBV28 and TRBJ2-7; no definite D call. CDR1 is MDHEN and CDR2 is SYDVKM in the germline V gene. Trimming took off 6 bases at V and 6 bases at J, with 12 bases between the two ends. This CDR3 is 12 amino acids long. CDR3: CASSPPETEQYF. The CDR3 bases are TGTGCCAGCAGCCCCCCCGAAACCGAGCAGTACTTC.

The chain carries TRBV18 and TRBJ2-5; no clear D. This CDR3 spans 12 amino acids. V was pared by 3 bases and J by 4 bases, with 6 bases between. Per the germline V gene, CDR1 is KGHSH and CDR2 is LQKENI. The CDR3 coding sequence is TGTGCCAGCTCACCGATAGCAGAGACCCAGTACTTC. Protein: CASSPIAETQYF.

The chain couples TRBV5-1 to TRBJ2-1, with D perhaps TRBD1 (5 bases). CDR1 SGHRS and CDR2 YFSETQ come from the germline V gene. There are 15 residues in the CDR3. Trimming stripped 1 base from V and 4 bases from J, with 12 bases between. The CDR3 protein is CASSLNQGSYNEQFF. CDR3 nucleotide sequence: TGCGCCAGCAGCTTGAATCAGGGATCATACAATGAGCAGTTCTTC.

The chain carries TRBV10-3 and TRBJ2-7; 7 bases agree with TRBD2. The CDR3 consists of 14 residues. J was trimmed by 2 bases and V by 4 bases; bases with no gene match: 5. From germline, CDR1 is ENHRY and CDR2 SYGVKD. The CDR3 loop is CAISGSGATYEQYF. CDR3 DNA sequence: TGTGCCATCAGTGGGAGCGGGGCAACCTACGAGCAGTACTTC.

This clone turned up a few times. V usage is TRBV19 and J usage is TRBJ1-2; possibly TRBD1 for D (6 bases). CDR1 is LNHDA, CDR2 SQIVND, per germline (reference sequence). V shed 3 bases and J shed 8 bases, with 16 bases lying between them. The CDR3 has 14 amino acids. CDR3 coding DNA: TGTGCCAGTAGTATGGACAGAGCGTCCGGCGGCTACACCTTC. Its translation is CASSMDRASGGYTF.

The genes are TRBV5-1 and TRBJ2-3; 8 nucleotides agree with TRBD2. V shed 4 bases and J 3 bases; nucleotides not matched to a gene: 4. The CDR3 runs 14 residues. The germline V gene encodes CDR1 SGHRS and CDR2 YFSETQ. The CDR3 loop reads CASSPGLGTDTQYF. The CDR3 nucleotides read TGCGCCAGCAGCCCGGGACTAGGAACAGATACGCAGTATTTT.

The chain recombines TRBV5-1 with TRBJ1-4; TRBD1 is a possible D gene (6 bases). There are 15 residues in the CDR3. Germline V gives CDR1 SGHRS, CDR2 YFSETQ. Deletions cut 7 bases from V and 6 bases from J, with 19 bases between. CDR3 nucleotides: TGCGCCAGCCAAGCCAGGGGCTGGAACGATGAAAAACTGTTTTTT. Translating gives CASQARGWNDEKLFF.

This clone came up many times. CDR3: CSVQPRIHEQYF. The CDR3 coding sequence is TGCAGCGTCCAACCACGTATCCACGAGCAGTACTTC. The rearrangement uses TRBV29-1 and TRBJ2-7; D ambiguous. Germline loops: CDR1 SQVTM, CDR2 ANQGSEA. Trimming cost V 6 bases and J 5 bases, with 14 bases left between them. The CDR3 length is 12 residues.

The genes are TRBV7-6 and TRBJ2-7; D perhaps matches TRBD2 (5 bases). The CDR3 extends over 15 amino acids. Per the germline V gene, CDR1 is SGHVS and CDR2 is FNYEAQ. Trimming pared 5 bases from V and 0 bases from J, leaving 14 bases between. The CDR3 region is CASSPLAYSSYEQYF. Here the CDR3 DNA reads TGTGCCAGCAGCCCCTTAGCGTATAGCTCCTACGAGCAGTACTTC.

This chain links TRBV6-5 with TRBJ2-1; maybe TRBD2 (5 bases). The germline CDR1 and CDR2 sequences are MNHEY and SVGAGI. V gave up 6 bases and J gave up 7 bases, with 16 bases separating them. The CDR3 covers 14 residues. The CDR3 reads CASRGSKPINEQFF. In DNA form, the CDR3 reads TGTGCCAGCAGGGGGAGTAAGCCTATAAATGAGCAGTTCTTC.

The V call is TRBV4-3, the J call TRBJ2-7; D gene ambiguous. Germline assignment: CDR1 LGHNA and CDR2 YSLEER. Trimming removed 4 bases at V and 5 bases at J, with 9 bases between. The CDR3 length is 12 residues. The CDR3: CASSPQTHEQYF. CDR3 DNA sequence: TGCGCCAGCAGCCCCCAGACCCACGAGCAGTACTTC.